This passage covers 3 T cell receptor beta chains from one sample sequenced in a study of T cell changes during pregnancy in multiple sclerosis. Using immunoSEQ multiplex PCR, the repertoire was profiled, and TCRdb retains in-frame clones only, with some absent. The sample contains 75,000 to 95,000 clones, 75% to 95% of which appear only once. Here the sequenced sample was peripheral blood, taken before pregnancy. Source of these receptors: a female donor with multiple sclerosis, enrolled in a pregnancy study.

The rearrangement links TRBV28 to TRBJ2-1, with a weak D call TRBD1 (5 bases). V dropped 6 bases and J dropped 4 bases, with 7 bases sitting between them. Germline lookup yields CDR1 MDHEN and CDR2 SYDVKM. The CDR3 contains 12 residues. The CDR3 sequence: CASRNRYNEQFF. In nucleotides, the CDR3 is TGTGCCAGCAGGAACAGGTACAATGAGCAGTTCTTC.

This rearrangement joins TRBV1 to TRBJ2-1; TRBD2 is the table's D call, not checked against the DNA. TRBV1 is shown as a pseudogene. The CDR3 contains 18 residues. The CDR3 loop reads CTSSPTQPLAGLYNEQFF. The CDR3 nucleotides read TGCACCAGCAGCCCAACCCAACCACTAGCGGGGCTTTACAATGAGCAGTTCTTC.

The chain is built from TRBV27 and TRBJ2-7; 8 positions agree with TRBD2. Per germline, CDR1 MNHEY and CDR2 SMNVEV (reference sequence). V shed 4 bases, J shed 6 bases, and the junction held 11 bases outside the gene matches. The CDR3 spans 15 residues. The CDR3 nucleotides read TGTGCCAGCAGTTACCGTGCGGGGGGAGACCGCGAGCAGTACTTC. This gives the protein CASSYRAGGDREQYF.